One T cell receptor beta chain is described in this entry. The entry originates in a study of blood T cell repertoires in COVID-19. The wider study: Acute-phase and convalescent COVID-19 samples originated in the United States, Italy and Spain. From T cells, B-cell-depleted T cells, or PBMCs came the material, which was cDNA or gDNA.

In the original analysis: Scientists estimated how many nucleated cells there were by amplifying reference gene primers. TCRdb's copy holds only in-frame clones and misses some; the assay was immunoSEQ multiplex PCR. For V, J and clone size, that table is used; D and trimming come from the DNA. The sample consists of 93,000 or so clones, nearly 90% of them appearing once. The J segment lost 3 bases and the V segment lost 3 bases, leaving 3 bases of the junction unmatched. The germline V gene has CDR1 LNHNV and CDR2 YYDKDF (reference sequence). The CDR3 has 14 amino acids. The sequence was collected from a man aged 45-60 years in a cohort sampled during active COVID-19. V and J are TRBV15 and TRBJ2-7; 9 bases map to TRBD1. The sequenced material came from peripheral blood. The CDR3 sequence is CATSRRGQGYEQYF. The CDR3 region has the DNA TGTGCCACCAGCAGGCGGGGACAGGGCTACGAGCAGTACTTC.